This record covers a single T cell receptor beta chain. One end of the junction fails to match germline, which may point to a read error. Germline-derived CDR1 and CDR2 are SGHVS and FNYEAQ. CDR3 length: 12 residues. This entry comes from a study of neurological immune-mediated disorders. TCRdb independently ran MiXCR on the 5' RACE reads; one entry per CDR3 protein. The sample consists of approximately 74,000 distinct CDR3 sequences, around a tenth of them appearing once. The V gene is TRBV7-6, the J gene TRBJ2-5; D gene ambiguous. Input material: PBMCs. This receptor was obtained from a man aged 50 to 60 in good health. The CDR3 DNA reads TGTGCCAGCAGCTCCCGCCAAGAGACCCCGTACTTC. Translated: CASSSRQETPYF.